Listed below are T cell receptor beta chains from one sample, sequenced in a study of patients and donors after allogeneic stem cell transplantation. One entry per CDR3 protein, called by TCRdb with MiXCR from the RT-PCR reads. The data contain a few hundred thousand distinct CDR3 sequences, over 30% of them singletons. Specimen: blood, either unsorted or a sorted T cell fraction (not recorded which). The source of these receptors is a human donor who was either an allogeneic HSCT recipient or a stem cell or donor lymphocyte infusion donor (not recorded which). It is not recorded whose cells these are; they may come from a transplant donor. The CDR3 runs from the conserved cysteine through the conserved F or W. Each record gives: V gene, clone size, J gene, D gene, CDR3 protein. D genes are given only for firm matches. Part of the rows lack a size; the others show once, few, many or a class for expanded clones.

v_call: TRBV7-3; clone_size: NA; j_call: TRBJ1-1; d_call: NA; cdr3_aa: CASSSSPNTEAFF
v_call: TRBV12-3/TRBV12-4; clone_size: NA; j_call: TRBJ1-5; d_call: TRBD1; cdr3_aa: CASQTGNQPQHF
v_call: TRBV7-2; clone_size: NA; j_call: TRBJ2-1; d_call: NA; cdr3_aa: CASSLGAYVEQFF
v_call: TRBV6-2/TRBV6-3; clone_size: NA; j_call: TRBJ2-1; d_call: TRBD2; cdr3_aa: CASSPPGRAGVNNEQFF
v_call: TRBV12-3/TRBV12-4; clone_size: NA; j_call: TRBJ1-6; d_call: NA; cdr3_aa: CASSRANFSPLHF
v_call: TRBV30; clone_size: NA; j_call: TRBJ1-2; d_call: NA; cdr3_aa: CAWSVLGYGYTF
v_call: TRBV27; clone_size: NA; j_call: TRBJ1-2; d_call: NA; cdr3_aa: CASSTGYSYGYTF
v_call: TRBV28; clone_size: NA; j_call: TRBJ1-2; d_call: NA; cdr3_aa: CASSLTPGRAHYGYTF
v_call: TRBV5-1; clone_size: NA; j_call: TRBJ2-7; d_call: NA; cdr3_aa: CASGEDMGYEQYF
v_call: TRBV29-1; clone_size: NA; j_call: TRBJ1-2; d_call: NA; cdr3_aa: CSVPDPPLYGYTF
v_call: TRBV30; clone_size: NA; j_call: TRBJ2-7; d_call: NA; cdr3_aa: CACMEKYEQYF
v_call: TRBV5-6; clone_size: few; j_call: TRBJ1-2; d_call: NA; cdr3_aa: CASSLLGSRTNYGYTF
v_call: TRBV12-3/TRBV12-4; clone_size: few; j_call: TRBJ1-5; d_call: TRBD1; cdr3_aa: CASSRDRGYEQPQHF
v_call: TRBV18; clone_size: NA; j_call: TRBJ1-3; d_call: NA; cdr3_aa: CASSPGGTSGNTIYF
v_call: TRBV6-1; clone_size: NA; j_call: TRBJ2-3; d_call: NA; cdr3_aa: CASSESSWGAVSTDTQYF
v_call: TRBV4-1; clone_size: NA; j_call: TRBJ2-2; d_call: NA; cdr3_aa: CASSQARGPGELFF
v_call: TRBV20-1; clone_size: NA; j_call: TRBJ1-2; d_call: TRBD1; cdr3_aa: CSAKGQGYRSNYGYTF
v_call: TRBV5-1; clone_size: NA; j_call: TRBJ2-1; d_call: NA; cdr3_aa: CASSPIRTSLLYNEQFF
v_call: TRBV7-9; clone_size: NA; j_call: TRBJ1-1; d_call: NA; cdr3_aa: CASSREVEGRTF
v_call: TRBV10-3; clone_size: NA; j_call: TRBJ2-7; d_call: TRBD1; cdr3_aa: CAIRRTGVSYEQYF
v_call: TRBV5-1; clone_size: few; j_call: TRBJ1-2; d_call: TRBD1; cdr3_aa: CASSFRGRDYGYTF
v_call: TRBV30; clone_size: NA; j_call: TRBJ1-1; d_call: NA; cdr3_aa: CAWRFVGAVNTEAFF
v_call: TRBV6-6; clone_size: NA; j_call: TRBJ1-5; d_call: NA; cdr3_aa: CASSHSTYGERDNQPQHF
v_call: TRBV5-5; clone_size: NA; j_call: TRBJ1-6; d_call: NA; cdr3_aa: CATREGIRSPLHF
v_call: TRBV25-1; clone_size: NA; j_call: TRBJ2-1; d_call: NA; cdr3_aa: CASTKGSQPYNEQFF
v_call: TRBV11-2; clone_size: few; j_call: TRBJ1-1; d_call: NA; cdr3_aa: CASSPRAGEVAFF
v_call: TRBV7-2; clone_size: NA; j_call: TRBJ1-5; d_call: NA; cdr3_aa: CASSDNLNQPQHF
v_call: TRBV3-1; clone_size: NA; j_call: TRBJ1-2; d_call: NA; cdr3_aa: CASSLTVLNYGYTF
v_call: TRBV7-6; clone_size: NA; j_call: TRBJ2-7; d_call: NA; cdr3_aa: CASSLATGHHPDEQYF
v_call: TRBV4-1; clone_size: few; j_call: TRBJ2-2; d_call: NA; cdr3_aa: CASSPRYGELFF
v_call: TRBV4-1; clone_size: few; j_call: TRBJ1-5; d_call: NA; cdr3_aa: CASSQVGDISNQPQHF
v_call: TRBV28; clone_size: NA; j_call: TRBJ1-6; d_call: NA; cdr3_aa: CASSPPGSPLHF
v_call: TRBV15; clone_size: NA; j_call: TRBJ2-3; d_call: TRBD2; cdr3_aa: CATSRDSGGWGSPDTQYF
v_call: TRBV29-1; clone_size: NA; j_call: TRBJ1-4; d_call: TRBD1; cdr3_aa: CSVAGTVRDEKLFF
v_call: TRBV6-6; clone_size: NA; j_call: TRBJ2-1; d_call: NA; cdr3_aa: CASSYATGYEQFF
v_call: TRBV5-1; clone_size: NA; j_call: TRBJ1-1; d_call: NA; cdr3_aa: CASSLASRGTEAFF
v_call: TRBV5-6; clone_size: few; j_call: TRBJ1-1; d_call: NA; cdr3_aa: CASSVWENTEAFF
v_call: TRBV24-1; clone_size: NA; j_call: TRBJ1-1; d_call: NA; cdr3_aa: CATSDWGDTEAFF
v_call: TRBV12-3/TRBV12-4; clone_size: NA; j_call: TRBJ2-2; d_call: TRBD1; cdr3_aa: CASSFLQGAGELFF
v_call: TRBV28; clone_size: NA; j_call: TRBJ1-1; d_call: TRBD1; cdr3_aa: CASSYPYRQGNTEAFF
v_call: TRBV6-1; clone_size: NA; j_call: TRBJ1-6; d_call: NA; cdr3_aa: CASSGTVSNSPLHF
v_call: TRBV5-1; clone_size: few; j_call: TRBJ1-1; d_call: NA; cdr3_aa: CASSLGRWGEVTEAFF